The 22 T cell receptor beta chains below come from one sample, sequenced in a study of OX40 agonist ivuxolimab in advanced cancers. Library preparation employed the immunoSEQ multiplex PCR assay. What TCRdb holds here is the immuneACCESS table cut down to in-frame rearrangements. Part of the clones is not present; checked against another copy, under half of the missing clones reflect an unresolved V gene, and the others are unexplained. The sample table records 60,000 or so clones; approximately 90% of these occur just once. Of the sample, about 5.4% is held by the ten largest clones. The sample consisted of CD4+ or CD8+ T cells sorted from blood, taken in a trial of the OX40 agonist ivuxolimab. The receptors derive from an adult with an advanced solid tumor such as melanoma, head and neck, liver or kidney cancer.

The rearrangement uses TRBV27 and TRBJ2-2, with 8 nucleotides matching TRBD2. From germline, CDR1 is MNHEY and CDR2 SMNVEV (reference sequence). V lost 6 bases and J lost 6; bases outside the gene matches: 12. This CDR3 region has 16 residues. The CDR3 region has the DNA TGTGCCAGCAGCTCTTGGACTAGCAAGGGTCCCGGGGAGCTGTTTTTT. Its translation: CASSSWTSKGPGELFF.

The chain uses TRBV28 and TRBJ1-1; D gene uncertain. This CDR3 is 17 amino acids long. CDR1 and CDR2 from the germline V gene are MDHEN and SYDVKM. Trimming left V 2 bases short and J 2 bases short, with 18 bases between. The CDR3 loop is CASSLISPRQINTEAFF. The CDR3 bases are TGTGCCAGCAGTTTAATAAGTCCGAGGCAGATCAACACTGAAGCTTTCTTT.

The V gene is TRBV28, the J gene TRBJ1-2; 7 nucleotides match TRBD1. The germline CDR1 and CDR2 sequences are MDHEN and SYDVKM. The CDR3 is 13 amino acids. V lost 5 bases and J lost 3; bases outside the gene matches: 3. The CDR3 loop is CASSAGTDYGYTF. The CDR3 coding sequence is TGTGCCAGCAGTGCCGGGACAGACTATGGCTACACCTTC.

This rearrangement joins TRBV19 to TRBJ2-3; 7 positions match TRBD1. Germline trimming cut 3 bases from V and 1 base from J; bases unmatched to any gene: 4. In germline, CDR1 is LNHDA, CDR2 SQIVND (reference sequence). The CDR3 spans 15 residues. As DNA, the CDR3 is TGTGCCAGTAGTATTCAGGGACAGCGCACAGATACGCAGTATTTT. Translating gives CASSIQGQRTDTQYF. The full variable domain, with the rest looked up from reference TRBV19 and TRBJ2-3, is DGGITQSPKYLFRKEGQNVTLSCEQNLNHDAMYWYRQDPGQGLRLIYYSQIVNDFQKGDIAEGYSVSREKKESFPLTVTSAQKNPTAFYLCASSIQGQRTDTQYFGPGTRLTVL.

The V gene is TRBV7-8, the J gene TRBJ2-5; D is unresolved. The V gene's germline CDR1 is SGHVS and CDR2 FQNEAQ. Trimming left V 3 bases short and J 5 bases short, with 13 bases between. The CDR3 sequence is 14 residues long. CDR3 nucleotides: TGTGCCAGCAGCTTCGAAGGTCGAAGGGAGACCCAGTACTTC. Translated, it gives CASSFEGRRETQYF.

This clone was seen a single time. V gene TRBV19 combines with J gene TRBJ2-7, with a possible D match to TRBD2 (5 bases). The CDR3 length is 14 residues. Trimming cost V 4 bases and J 7 bases, with 17 bases left between them. Germline loops: CDR1 LNHDA, CDR2 SQIVND (reference sequence). CDR3 coding DNA: TGTGCCAGTAGTAAAGTCGGGGTTTCTGGGGAGCAGTACTTC. Translation: CASSKVGVSGEQYF.

This clone was counted once. The chain is built from TRBV7-9 and TRBJ2-5; D gene unclear. This CDR3 has 15 amino acids. The germline V gene encodes CDR1 SEHNR and CDR2 FQNEAQ (reference sequence). V was pared by 3 bases and J by 3 bases, with 14 bases between. CDR3 region: CASSFWRLVEETQYF. The CDR3 DNA follows: TGTGCCAGCAGCTTTTGGAGACTGGTGGAAGAGACCCAGTACTTC.

The genes are TRBV11-2 and TRBJ2-5, with TRBD1 as a possible D gene (6 bases). Trimming cost V 6 bases and J 6 bases, with 14 bases left between them. CDR1 is SGHAT and CDR2 is FQNNGV in the germline V gene. There are 13 residues in the CDR3. CDR3 DNA sequence: TGTGCCAGCAGTATGCAGGGGTCCAAGACCCAGTACTTC. As protein: CASSMQGSKTQYF.

This rearrangement joins TRBV7-3 to TRBJ2-3; 10 nucleotides agree with TRBD1. Unmatched junction bases numbered 8, after V lost 0 bases and J lost 2 bases. The CDR3 runs 18 residues. CDR1 and CDR2 (germline): SGHTA, FQGTGA. CDR3 residues: CASSLTWRQGAVTDTQYF. CDR3 coding DNA: TGTGCCAGCAGCTTAACGTGGAGACAGGGGGCAGTCACAGATACGCAGTATTTT.

This chain connects TRBV10-3 to TRBJ1-2; 9 bases align to TRBD1. V dropped 6 bases and J dropped 4; count of bases not matched to a gene: 6. CDR3 length: 14 amino acids. Germline loops: CDR1 ENHRY, CDR2 SYGVKD. CDR3 DNA: TGTGCCATCAGGAACAGGGGGCTTAGCTATGGCTACACCTTC. It specifies CAIRNRGLSYGYTF.

The rearrangement uses TRBV5-1 and TRBJ1-2; maybe TRBD1 (5 bases). With 2 bases removed from V and 0 bases from J, the gap between germline ends came to 5 bases. Germline V CDR1 and CDR2: SGHRS, YFSETQ. The CDR3 length is 13 residues. The CDR3 DNA is TGCGCCAGCAGCTTACAGGCTAACTATGGCTACACCTTC. This gives the protein CASSLQANYGYTF. Supplemented by reference TRBV5-1 and TRBJ1-2, the full variable domain reads KAGVTQTPRYLIKTRGQQVTLSCSPISGHRSVSWYQQTPGQGLQFLFEYFSETQRNKGNFPGRFSGRQFSNSRSEMNVSTLELGDSALYLCASSLQANYGYTFGSGTRLTVV.

This chain uses TRBV18 with TRBJ1-5; a possible D gene is TRBD1 (5 bases). Germline-derived CDR1 and CDR2 are KGHSH and LQKENI. The CDR3 covers 16 residues. V was shortened by 3 bases and J by 0 bases, with 12 bases between the two germline ends. CDR3 in DNA: TGTGCCAGCTCACCGACTCGACAGAATAGCAATCAGCCCCAGCATTTT. It is translated as CASSPTRQNSNQPQHF. The full variable domain, rest sourced from reference TRBV18 and TRBJ1-5, is NAGVMQNPRHLVRRRGQEARLRCSPMKGHSHVYWYRQLPEEGLKFMVYLQKENIIDESGMPKERFSAEFPKEGPSILRIQQVVRGDSAAYFCASSPTRQNSNQPQHFGDGTRLSIL.

This sequence joins TRBV5-6 and TRBJ1-1, with 8 nucleotides matching TRBD1. This CDR3 is built from 14 residues. Germline CDR1 reads SGHDT; CDR2 reads YYEEEE. The V and J ends lost 4 bases and 0 bases, in that order; junction bases with no gene match: 2. The CDR3 region is CASSPGQVNTEAFF. As DNA, the CDR3 is TGTGCCAGCAGCCCGGGACAGGTGAACACTGAAGCTTTCTTT.

This chain links TRBV7-2 with TRBJ2-4, with 9 nucleotides matching TRBD1. V was clipped by 5 bases and J by 1 base; unmatched bases: 6. Germline V lookup: CDR1 SGHTA, CDR2 FQGNSA. This CDR3 is built from 16 residues. The CDR3 DNA reads TGTGCCAGCAGCGAGGACAGGGGTTTGGCCAAAAACATTCAGTACTTC. This codes for CASSEDRGLAKNIQYF.

The V call is TRBV18, the J call TRBJ2-1; no reliable D call. The CDR3 sequence is 9 residues long. The ends were cut back, 0 bases at V and 16 bases at J, with 4 bases in the middle. Germline assignment: CDR1 KGHSH and CDR2 LQKENI. The CDR3 DNA reads as TGTGCCAGCTCACCACCTATCTTCTTC. Translated, it gives CASSPPIFF.

V and J are TRBV5-6 and TRBJ1-5; the D gene is possibly TRBD1 (6 bases). V was trimmed by 4 bases and J by 7 bases, leaving 15 bases between them. CDR3 length equals 14 residues. Germline V gene sequence: CDR1 SGHDT, CDR2 YYEEEE. The CDR3 spells CASSRRGFRQPQHF. The CDR3 nucleotides read TGTGCCAGCAGCCGGAGGGGGTTTCGGCAGCCCCAGCATTTT.

The V gene is TRBV6-6, the J gene TRBJ2-2; 10 positions match TRBD1. CDR3 length: 15 residues. Germline assignment: CDR1 MNHNY and CDR2 SVGAGI (reference sequence). V lost 5 bases and J lost 7; bases outside the gene matches: 7. CDR3 residues: CASSTDRGRVGELFF. The CDR3 bases are TGTGCCAGCAGTACAGACAGGGGGCGAGTCGGGGAGCTGTTTTTT.

In its sample, this clone was seen a few times. The chain couples TRBV9 to TRBJ2-7; TRBD1 agrees at 10 bases. Germline trimming cut 2 bases from V and 7 bases from J; bases unmatched to any gene: 6. The germline V gene encodes CDR1 SGDLS and CDR2 YYNGEE. The CDR3 runs 14 residues. CDR3 sequence reads: CASSVRDRGGEQYF. CDR3 sequence (DNA): TGTGCCAGCAGCGTCCGGGACAGGGGCGGGGAGCAGTACTTC.

The J gene is TRBJ2-1, the V gene TRBV11-2, with 10 bases fitting TRBD1. The V segment lost 6 bases and the J segment 6 bases; nucleotides outside the gene matches: 11. The CDR3 contains 16 residues. Germline V gene lookup returns CDR1 SGHAT and CDR2 FQNNGV. The CDR3: CASRRPGTGDGNEQFF. The CDR3 DNA is TGTGCCAGCAGGCGACCCGGGACAGGGGATGGCAATGAGCAGTTCTTC.

The chain uses TRBV29-1 and TRBJ2-5, with 7 bases matching TRBD2. Germline V gene lookup returns CDR1 SQVTM and CDR2 ANQGSEA. Germline trimming cut 6 bases from V and 6 bases from J; bases unmatched to any gene: 4. The CDR3 totals 11 residues. The CDR3 region has the DNA TGCAGCGTGACGGGAGGCCAGACCCAGTACTTC. As protein: CSVTGGQTQYF.

V and J are TRBV7-2 and TRBJ2-3, with D perhaps matching TRBD2 (6 bases). V lost 4 bases and J lost 4, with 12 bases in between. This CDR3 has 14 residues. CDR1 is SGHTA, CDR2 FQGNSA, per germline. The CDR3 loop is CASSSGTLSDTQYF. The CDR3 coding sequence is TGTGCCAGCAGCTCCGGGACTCTGTCAGATACGCAGTATTTT.

The V and J genes are TRBV5-1 and TRBJ2-3; D call uncertain. V lost 0 bases and J 6 bases, leaving 11 bases between the germline ends. The CDR3 is made up of 14 amino acids. In germline, CDR1 is SGHRS, CDR2 YFSETQ. CDR3 nucleotide sequence: TGCGCCAGCAGCTTGGCTAACGGTGGGGATACGCAGTATTTT. Translating it yields CASSLANGGDTQYF.